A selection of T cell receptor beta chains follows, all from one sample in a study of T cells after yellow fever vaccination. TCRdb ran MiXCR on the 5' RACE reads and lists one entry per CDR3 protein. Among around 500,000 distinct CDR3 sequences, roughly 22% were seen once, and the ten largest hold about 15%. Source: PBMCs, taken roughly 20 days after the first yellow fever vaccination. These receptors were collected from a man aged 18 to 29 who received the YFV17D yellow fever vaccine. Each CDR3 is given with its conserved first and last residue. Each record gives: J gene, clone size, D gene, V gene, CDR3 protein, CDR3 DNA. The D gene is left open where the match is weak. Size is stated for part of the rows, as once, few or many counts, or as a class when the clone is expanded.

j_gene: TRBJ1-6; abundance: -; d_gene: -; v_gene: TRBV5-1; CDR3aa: CASSLGRPGNSPLHF; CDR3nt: TGCGCCAGCAGCTTGGGAAGACCAGGTAATTCACCCCTCCACTTT
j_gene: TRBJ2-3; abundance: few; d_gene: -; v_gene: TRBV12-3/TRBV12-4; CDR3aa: CASSFRSNTQYF; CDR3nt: TGTGCCAGCAGTTTTAGGAGTAATACGCAGTATTTT
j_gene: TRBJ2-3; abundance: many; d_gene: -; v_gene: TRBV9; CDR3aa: CASSVAHSQDTQYF; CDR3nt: TGTGCCAGCAGCGTTGCCCACAGTCAAGATACGCAGTATTTT
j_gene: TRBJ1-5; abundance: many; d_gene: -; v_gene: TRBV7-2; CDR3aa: CASSSGYSQPQHF; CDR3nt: TGTGCCAGCAGCTCAGGGTATAGTCAGCCCCAGCATTTT
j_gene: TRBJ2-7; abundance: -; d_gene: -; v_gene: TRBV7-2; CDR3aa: CASSSWGGPYEQYF; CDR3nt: TGTGCCAGCAGCTCCTGGGGGGGCCCCTACGAGCAGTACTTC
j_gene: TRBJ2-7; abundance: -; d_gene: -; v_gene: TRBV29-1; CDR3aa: CSVARGHRYEQYF; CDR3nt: TGCAGCGTTGCCCGAGGACACCGCTACGAGCAGTACTTC
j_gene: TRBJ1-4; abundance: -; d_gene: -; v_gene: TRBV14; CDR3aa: CASSLGFSTTNEKLFF; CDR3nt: TGTGCCAGCAGCCTCGGGTTCTCGACTACTAATGAAAAACTGTTTTTT
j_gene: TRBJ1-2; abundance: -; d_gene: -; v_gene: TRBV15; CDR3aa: CATSRDRAGAGYGYTF; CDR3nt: TGTGCCACCAGCAGAGATCGGGCGGGGGCGGGCTATGGCTACACCTTC
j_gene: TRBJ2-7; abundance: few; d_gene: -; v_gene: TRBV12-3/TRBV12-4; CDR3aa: CASRGTANEQYF; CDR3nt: TGTGCCAGCAGAGGTACGGCCAACGAGCAGTACTTC
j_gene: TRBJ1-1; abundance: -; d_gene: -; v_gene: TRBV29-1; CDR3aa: CSVEVGGPSEAFF; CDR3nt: TGCAGCGTTGAAGTCGGGGGGCCCAGTGAAGCTTTCTTT
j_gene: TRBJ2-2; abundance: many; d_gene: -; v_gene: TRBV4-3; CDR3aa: CASSQGSSLNTGELFF; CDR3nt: TGCGCCAGCAGCCAAGGGTCTAGCCTAAACACCGGGGAGCTGTTTTTT
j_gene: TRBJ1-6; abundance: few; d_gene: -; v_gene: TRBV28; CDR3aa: CASSFTVSPLHF; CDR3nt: TGTGCCAGCAGTTTCACGGTCTCACCCCTCCACTTT
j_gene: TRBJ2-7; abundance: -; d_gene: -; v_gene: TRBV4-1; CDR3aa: CASSQEPGLPWEYF; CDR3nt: TGCGCCAGCAGCCAAGAACCTGGACTGCCCTGGGAGTACTTC
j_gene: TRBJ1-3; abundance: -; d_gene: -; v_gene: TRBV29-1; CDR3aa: CSVDSSGNTIYF; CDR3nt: TGCAGCGTAGACAGCTCTGGAAACACCATATATTTT
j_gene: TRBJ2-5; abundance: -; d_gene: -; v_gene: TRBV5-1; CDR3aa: CASSTVGGETQYF; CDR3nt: TGCGCCAGCAGCACGGTCGGTGGGGAGACCCAGTACTTC
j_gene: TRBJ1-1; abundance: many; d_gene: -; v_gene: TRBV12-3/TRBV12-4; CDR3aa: CASSRGRTEAFF; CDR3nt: TGTGCCAGCAGCCGGGGTCGCACTGAAGCTTTCTTT
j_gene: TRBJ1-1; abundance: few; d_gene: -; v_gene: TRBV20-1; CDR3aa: CSAKQGSQNTEAFF; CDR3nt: TGCAGTGCTAAACAAGGTTCTCAGAACACTGAAGCTTTCTTT
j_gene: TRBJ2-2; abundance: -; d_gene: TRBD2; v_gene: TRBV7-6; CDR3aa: CASSLRIAGYTGELFF; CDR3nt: TGTGCCAGCAGCCTCCGGATAGCGGGCTACACCGGGGAGCTGTTTTTT
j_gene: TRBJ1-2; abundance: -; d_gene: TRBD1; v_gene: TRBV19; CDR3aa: CASTGGDGYTF; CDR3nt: TGTGCCAGTACAGGGGGGGATGGCTACACCTTC
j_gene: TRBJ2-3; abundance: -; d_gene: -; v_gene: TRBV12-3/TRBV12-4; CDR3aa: CASSYRVQGTDTQYF; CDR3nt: TGTGCCAGCAGTTACCGGGTTCAGGGGACAGATACGCAGTATTTT
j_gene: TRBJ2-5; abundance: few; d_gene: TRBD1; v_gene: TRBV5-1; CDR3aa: CASSRGTGGDQETQYF; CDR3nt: TGCGCCAGCAGCCGAGGGACAGGGGGAGACCAAGAGACCCAGTACTTC
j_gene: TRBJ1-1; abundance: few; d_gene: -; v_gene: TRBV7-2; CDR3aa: CASSYIYRDPTEAFF; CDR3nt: TGTGCCAGCAGCTATATCTATCGGGACCCAACTGAAGCTTTCTTT
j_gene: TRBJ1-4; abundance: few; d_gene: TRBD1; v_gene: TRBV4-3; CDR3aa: CASSLLAGTANEKLFF; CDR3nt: TGCGCCAGCAGCCTACTAGCCGGGACAGCTAATGAAAAACTGTTTTTT
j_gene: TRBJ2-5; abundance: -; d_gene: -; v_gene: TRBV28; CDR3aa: CASLSGTSETQYF; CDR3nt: TGTGCCAGCCTCTCCGGGACATCGGAGACCCAGTACTTC
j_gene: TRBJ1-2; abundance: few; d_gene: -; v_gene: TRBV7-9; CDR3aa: CASSSPWGYTF; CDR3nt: TGTGCCAGCAGCTCACCGTGGGGCTACACCTTC
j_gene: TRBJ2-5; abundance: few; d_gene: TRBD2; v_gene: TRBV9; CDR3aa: CASSDPSGGGETQYF; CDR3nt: TGTGCCAGCAGCGACCCTAGCGGGGGTGGGGAGACCCAGTACTTC
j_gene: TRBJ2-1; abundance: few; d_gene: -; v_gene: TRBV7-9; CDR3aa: CASILEGAEQFF; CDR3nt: TGTGCCAGCATACTGGAGGGGGCTGAGCAGTTCTTC
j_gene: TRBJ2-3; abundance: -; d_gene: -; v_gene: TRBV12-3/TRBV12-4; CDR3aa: CASSFSVSTDTQYF; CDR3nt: TGTGCCAGCAGTTTTTCGGTCAGCACAGATACGCAGTATTTT
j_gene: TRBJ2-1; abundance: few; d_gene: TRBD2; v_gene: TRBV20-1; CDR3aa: CSASRGAGGPYEQFF; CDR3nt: TGCAGTGCTTCCCGAGGAGCGGGGGGGCCCTATGAGCAGTTCTTC
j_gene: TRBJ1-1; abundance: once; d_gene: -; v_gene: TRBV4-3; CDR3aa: CASSQDFMGGDTEAFF; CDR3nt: TGCGCCAGCAGCCAAGATTTTATGGGGGGGGACACTGAAGCTTTCTTT
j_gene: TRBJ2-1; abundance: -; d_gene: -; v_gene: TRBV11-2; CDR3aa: CASSLDPGDNEQFF; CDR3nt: TGTGCCAGCAGCTTAGATCCCGGCGACAATGAGCAGTTCTTC